A single sample is the source of the 22 T cell receptor beta chains below, sequenced in a study of response to subunit inactivated influenza vaccine. In TCRdb, the RT-PCR reads were re-called with MiXCR into one record per CDR3 protein. The profile shows over 400,000 distinct CDR3 sequences, 9.5% to 13% of them singletons. The source material was PBMCs from blood, sampled around seven weeks after vaccination. These receptors originate from a man in his forties or fifties who received an inactivated influenza vaccine.

About this clonotype: This may come from a read error, since a much larger clone is one base off. The CDR3 sequence: CASRGAGDQPQHF. The CDR3, as DNA: TGTGCCAGCAGGGGGGCGGGGGATCAGCCCCAGCATTTT. The J gene is TRBJ1-5, the V gene TRBV6-2 or TRBV6-3, with D possibly TRBD1 on 6 matching bases. The CDR3 consists of 13 residues. V was shortened by 6 bases and J by 5 bases, with 11 bases between the two germline ends. The germline V gene encodes CDR1 MNHEY and CDR2 SVGEGT.

This clonotype turned up a few times. The V call is TRBV20-1, the J call TRBJ2-1; TRBD1 matches 7 bases. Germline loops: CDR1 DFQATT, CDR2 SNEGSKA (reference sequence). V dropped 6 bases and J dropped 0; count of bases not matched to a gene: 5. The CDR3 is 14 amino acids. This chain's CDR3 is CSATTGFSYNEQFF. The CDR3 DNA sequence: TGCAGTGCAACGACAGGGTTCTCCTACAATGAGCAGTTCTTC.

The sample holds a few counts of this clonotype. A read error may account for a junction end that differs from germline. The V call is TRBV15, the J call TRBJ2-1; TRBD1 might be the D (6 bases). This CDR3 region has 13 residues. The germline V gene encodes CDR1 LNHNV and CDR2 YYDKDF (reference sequence). The CDR3 DNA reads as TGTGCCACCAGCAGAGATGGGTGGGCAGGGGTGACCTTC. This encodes CATSRDGWAGVTF.

This clonotype was seen only a few times. The V gene is TRBV5-1, the J gene TRBJ2-1; 12 bases agree with TRBD2. This CDR3 spans 21 amino acids. The V gene's germline CDR1 is SGHRS and CDR2 YFSETQ. V dropped 4 bases and J dropped 7; count of bases not matched to a gene: 24. The CDR3 region is CASSPGPWTSGDETHLNEQFF. CDR3 coding DNA: TGCGCCAGCAGCCCCGGTCCCTGGACTAGCGGGGACGAGACCCACCTAAATGAGCAGTTCTTC.

This clonotype was detected ten times or more. The J gene is TRBJ2-5, the V gene TRBV24-1, with unresolved D. Per the germline V gene, CDR1 is KGHDR and CDR2 is SFDVKD. The CDR3 spans 15 residues. V gave up 3 bases and J gave up 2 bases, with 12 bases separating them. The CDR3 DNA sequence: TGTGCCACCAGTGATAGTGGACGGCCTCAAGAGACCCAGTACTTC. Its protein product is CATSDSGRPQETQYF.

This clonotype was picked up many times. The chain employs TRBV19 and TRBJ2-2, with D possibly being TRBD1 (6 bases). The V gene lost 6 bases and the J gene lost 2 bases, with 7 bases spanning the gap. The length of the CDR3 is 13 residues. Germline V CDR1 and CDR2: LNHDA, SQIVND (reference sequence). The chain's CDR3 is CASRDRNTGELFF. The CDR3 DNA is TGTGCCAGTAGGGACAGAAACACCGGGGAGCTGTTTTTT.

This clonotype occurred a few times. The chain uses TRBV20-1 and TRBJ2-3, with D unresolved. V was clipped by 8 bases and J by 0 bases, with 15 bases between them. The CDR3 is made up of 14 amino acids. Germline-derived CDR1 and CDR2 are DFQATT and SNEGSKA (reference sequence). CDR3 DNA sequence: TGCAGTTCACCTGGTATGACTAGCACAGATACGCAGTATTTT. Translated, it gives CSSPGMTSTDTQYF.

This clonotype was seen a handful of times. CDR3 sequence reads: CASSQDRRGADTEAFF. CDR3 DNA: TGTGCCAGCAGCCAAGATCGTAGAGGGGCGGACACTGAAGCTTTCTTT. This chain joins TRBV4-2 and TRBJ1-1, with D possibly TRBD1 on 5 matching bases. V gave up 0 bases and J gave up 3 bases, with 14 bases separating them. In germline, CDR1 is LGHNA, CDR2 YNFKEQ. The CDR3 totals 16 residues.

The chain is built from TRBV7-6 and TRBJ2-1, with TRBD2 matching 8 bases. The CDR3 length is 12 residues. CDR1 and CDR2 from the germline V gene are SGHVS and FNYEAQ. V lost 5 bases to trimming and J lost 16 bases; unmatched junction nucleotides: 10. The CDR3 spells CASSQDWRGVFF. In nucleotides, the CDR3 is TGTGCCAGCAGCCAAGATTGGCGGGGGGTTTTCTTC.

This clonotype occurred many times. The chain couples TRBV12-3 or TRBV12-4 to TRBJ1-6; tentative D call: TRBD1 (5 bases). The V and J ends lost 3 bases and 8 bases respectively, with 23 bases between them. The CDR3 runs to 18 residues. CDR3 residues: CASSFPVGGSRRYSPLHF. CDR3 bases: TGTGCCAGCAGTTTCCCCGTCGGGGGGTCCCGGCGGTATTCACCCCTCCACTTT.

The chain is built from TRBV7-9 and TRBJ2-3; 7 nucleotides line up with TRBD1. This CDR3 has 16 amino acids. V lost 3 bases to trimming and J lost 1 base; unmatched junction nucleotides: 7. CDR1 and CDR2 from the germline V gene are SEHNR and FQNEAQ (reference sequence). The CDR3 protein is CASSFPDRAGTDTQYF. For the CDR3, the DNA is TGTGCCAGCAGCTTCCCAGACAGGGCCGGCACAGATACGCAGTATTTT.

The rearrangement joins TRBV7-9 to TRBJ2-7; D is unclear. Trimming pared 5 bases from V and 3 bases from J, leaving 14 bases between. Germline V gene sequence: CDR1 SEHNR, CDR2 FQNEAQ (reference sequence). The CDR3 is 14 residues long. The CDR3 DNA is TGTGCCAGCAGCATGCCCCTGAAAGGCTACGAGCAGTACTTC. Translating gives CASSMPLKGYEQYF.

The rearrangement joins TRBV6-1 to TRBJ2-1; TRBD2 matches at 14 bases. This CDR3 has 18 residues. Germline trimming cut 7 bases from V and 0 bases from J; bases unmatched to any gene: 8. Germline assignment: CDR1 MNHNS and CDR2 SASEGT. CDR3 in DNA: TGTGCCAGCACTCTAGAGGGACTAGCGGGGGCCTCCTACAATGAGCAGTTCTTC. Its translation is CASTLEGLAGASYNEQFF.

This clonotype was observed at least ten times. Relative to the germline gene, one junction end is altered; a read error may explain this. This rearrangement joins TRBV20-1 to TRBJ2-5; 8 bases match TRBD1. The CDR3 contains 13 residues. Per germline, CDR1 DFQATT and CDR2 SNEGSKA (reference sequence). The CDR3 DNA is TGCAGTGCGAGAGACAGGGGCCCCGAGACCCAGTACTTC. Its translation: CSARDRGPETQYF.

This clonotype occurred a few times. The chain has TRBV11-2 and TRBJ2-5, with D possibly called TRBD1 or TRBD2 (5 bases each). This CDR3 has 16 residues. Trimming took off 2 bases at V and 3 bases at J, with 16 bases between the two ends. CDR1 is SGHAT, CDR2 FQNNGV, per germline. CDR3 nucleotides: TGTGCCAGCAGCTTAAGGACATCGGGGTCAAAAGAGACCCAGTACTTC. Its translation: CASSLRTSGSKETQYF.

CDR3 coding DNA: TGTGCCAGCAGCTTATTCTCTAGCGGGAGTACCGATGAGCAGTTCTTC. Its translation: CASSLFSSGSTDEQFF. The J gene is TRBJ2-1, the V gene TRBV7-9; 10 nucleotides match TRBD2. The germline V gene encodes CDR1 SEHNR and CDR2 FQNEAQ (reference sequence). The V and J ends lost 2 bases and 8 bases, in that order; junction bases with no gene match: 9. The CDR3 extends over 16 amino acids.

The chain combines TRBV20-1 with TRBJ2-7; 9 nucleotides line up with TRBD2. Germline values: CDR1 DFQATT, CDR2 SNEGSKA (reference sequence). Trimming took 3 bases from V and 3 from J; bases not matched to a gene: 6. This CDR3 has 14 amino acids. CDR3 protein: CSASRGAGGYEQYF. In nucleotides, the CDR3 is TGCAGTGCTAGCAGAGGAGCGGGGGGCTACGAGCAGTACTTC.

Details on this clonotype: A much more abundant neighbour one base away suggests this may be a read error. The CDR3 carries no conserved terminal phenylalanine or tryptophan, so it likely arises from a read error. The chain has TRBV7-9 and TRBJ2-1; tentative D call: TRBD1 (5 bases). CDR3 size: 15 residues. V dropped 3 bases and J dropped 4 bases, with 13 bases sitting between them. The germline gives CDR1 SEHNR, CDR2 FQNEAQ (reference sequence). The CDR3, as DNA: TGTGCCAGCAGCTTTGGACACCCCAGTTACAATGAGCAGTTCCTC. This gives the protein CASSFGHPSYNEQFL.

The V call is TRBV20-1, the J call TRBJ2-3; D remains unclear. This CDR3 spans 13 amino acids. The germline V gene has CDR1 DFQATT and CDR2 SNEGSKA (reference sequence). Trimming stripped 0 bases from V and 7 bases from J, with 11 bases between. The CDR3 protein is CSARDPQLNTQYF. For the CDR3, the DNA is TGCAGTGCTAGAGATCCACAGTTGAATACGCAGTATTTT.

The table lists this clonotype with a few counts. The chain joins TRBV11-2 to TRBJ2-5; D is unclear. Trimming cost V 1 base and J 5 bases, with 14 bases left between them. The CDR3 extends over 15 amino acids. Germline V CDR1 and CDR2: SGHAT, FQNNGV. The CDR3 reads CASSLGPDPWETQYF. Written as DNA, the CDR3 is TGTGCCAGCAGCTTAGGTCCGGACCCTTGGGAGACCCAGTACTTC.

The V and J genes are TRBV11-1 and TRBJ1-1; TRBD1 matches 9 bases. The CDR3 loop spans 18 amino acids. Germline assignment: CDR1 SGHAT and CDR2 FQDESV (reference sequence). Losses at the gene ends were 6 bases for V and 4 bases for J; bases not matched to a gene: 18. This chain's CDR3 is CASRRPGTGLGRFTEAFF. The DNA for the CDR3 is TGTGCCAGCAGACGTCCCGGGACAGGGCTCGGGCGGTTCACTGAAGCTTTCTTT.

The V gene is TRBV20-1, the J gene TRBJ2-2; no firm D call. This CDR3 is 14 amino acids long. Between the trimmed V and J ends, which lost 1 base and 1 base, there was a span of 7 bases. Germline V lookup: CDR1 DFQATT, CDR2 SNEGSKA (reference sequence). CDR3 protein: CSARADLNTGELFF. The CDR3 DNA follows: TGCAGTGCTAGAGCAGACTTGAACACCGGGGAGCTGTTTTTT.